This TCR beta chain was found in a study of T cells in Graves' hyperthyroidism and ophthalmopathy. In the study overall: The authors collected peripheral blood at initial diagnosis, before any treatment. General observations from the study: Most thyroid clonotypes expanded above 0.001 appeared in blood too.

What was amplified from RNA transcripts were TCR beta CDR3 regions. The study used the HTBI primer set for a first-round RT-PCR of the TCR CDR3. TCRdb fed the multiplex PCR reads into MiXCR, producing one record per CDR3 protein. The table records almost 600,000 distinct CDR3 sequences, approximately 14% of them present only once. The hyperthyroidism was newly diagnosed and had lasted under 2 months; the patients were aged 18 to 65. Uncontrolled infections, other autoimmune diseases, pregnancy or lactation led to exclusion of patients. Worth noting for this clonotype: The target antigen is unknown.

V lost 5 bases, J lost 15 bases, and 16 bases lay in between. Germline V gene sequence: CDR1 KGHDR, CDR2 SFDVKD. The CDR3 consists of 12 residues. The clonotype comes from a woman aged 25 to 45 with Graves' hyperthyroidism that later progressed to Graves' ophthalmopathy. The sequencing sample was made of blood. V and J are TRBV24-1 and TRBJ1-3; perhaps TRBD1 as D (6 bases). CDR3 DNA: TGTGCCACCAGTGGAACGACAGGACGTGGATATTTT. As protein: CATSGTTGRGYF.